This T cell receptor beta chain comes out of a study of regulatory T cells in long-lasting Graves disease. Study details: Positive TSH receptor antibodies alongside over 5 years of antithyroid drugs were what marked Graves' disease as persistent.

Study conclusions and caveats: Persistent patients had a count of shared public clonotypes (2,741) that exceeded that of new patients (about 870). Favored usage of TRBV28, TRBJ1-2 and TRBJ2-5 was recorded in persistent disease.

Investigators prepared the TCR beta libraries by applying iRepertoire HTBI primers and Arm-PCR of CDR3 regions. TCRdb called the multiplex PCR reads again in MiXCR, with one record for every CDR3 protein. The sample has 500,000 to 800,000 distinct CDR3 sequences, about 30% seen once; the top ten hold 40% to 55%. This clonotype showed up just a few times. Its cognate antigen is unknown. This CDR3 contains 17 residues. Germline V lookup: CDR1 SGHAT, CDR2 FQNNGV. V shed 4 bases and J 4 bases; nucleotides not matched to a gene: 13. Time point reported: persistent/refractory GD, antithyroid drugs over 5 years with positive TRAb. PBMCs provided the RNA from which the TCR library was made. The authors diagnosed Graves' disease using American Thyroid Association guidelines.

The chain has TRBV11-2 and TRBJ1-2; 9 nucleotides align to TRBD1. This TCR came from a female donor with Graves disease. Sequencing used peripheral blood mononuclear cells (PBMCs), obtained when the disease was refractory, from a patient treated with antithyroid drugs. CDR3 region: CASSSLRPTGGAYGYTF. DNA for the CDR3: TGTGCCAGCAGCTCCCTAAGACCGACAGGGGGGGCCTATGGCTACACCTTC.